This T cell receptor (beta chain) was identified during a study of blood T cell repertoires in COVID-19. Study-level background: The study drew acute and convalescent COVID-19 samples from the United States, Italy and Spain. PBMCs, B-cell-depleted T cells, or T cells provided the cDNA or gDNA that made up the material.

This CDR3 has 15 amino acids. From germline, CDR1 is MGHRA and CDR2 YSYEKL. V lost 6 bases, J lost 2 bases, and 9 bases stayed unmatched. Assay used: immunoSEQ multiplex PCR; TCRdb lists only in-frame clones, some missing. Of about 210,000 clones in the sample, around 86% were seen once. This sequence was found in a woman aged 45 to 65 with acute COVID-19. Sample: PBMCs or T cells enriched from blood (not recorded which). The chain combines TRBV4-1 with TRBJ2-7; 8 nucleotides align to TRBD1. CDR3 region: CASSHPETGAYEQYF. CDR3 nucleotide sequence: TGCGCCAGCAGTCATCCTGAGACAGGGGCCTACGAGCAGTACTTC.